One sample yielded the 21 T cell receptor beta chains listed below, sequenced in a study of blood T cells in healthy people across ages. A second PCR, run for roughly 7 to 12 cycles, used a sample-barcoded 5' primer plus a J-beta primer mix. TCRdb reanalysed the 5' RACE reads using MiXCR and keeps one entry per CDR3 protein. The data show roughly 1,500,000 distinct CDR3 sequences, around 35% seen once. Sample: blood. These receptors were obtained from a woman aged 25-40 years in good health.

A few counts support this clonotype. The gene calls are TRBV20-1 and TRBJ2-7; D is unclear. The V and J ends lost 5 bases and 3 bases respectively, with 14 bases between them. The CDR3 is 13 amino acids. Germline assignment: CDR1 DFQATT and CDR2 SNEGSKA (reference sequence). This CDR3 reads CSAGPPHSYEQYF. CDR3 DNA sequence: TGCAGTGCTGGGCCCCCTCACAGCTACGAGCAGTACTTC.

This clonotype was observed many times. The junction departs from the called germline gene at one end, perhaps through a read error. The chain carries TRBV18 and TRBJ2-1; D might be TRBD2 (5 bases). Germline V gives CDR1 KGHSH, CDR2 LQKENI. The CDR3 contains 14 residues. The CDR3 spells CASSPRGSYNEQFF. For the CDR3, the DNA is TGCGCCAGCAGCCCACGGGGCTCCTACAATGAGCAGTTCTTC.

The sample holds a few counts of this clonotype. CDR3 residues: CASAGDRYEQYF. The CDR3 bases are TGTGCCAGCGCCGGGGATCGCTACGAGCAGTACTTC. V is TRBV12-3 or TRBV12-4 and J is TRBJ2-7; D may be TRBD2 (5 bases). This CDR3 has 12 residues. The V gene lost 8 bases and the J gene lost 3 bases, with 11 bases spanning the gap.

This clonotype was picked up a small number of times. This chain connects TRBV7-2 to TRBJ1-4; D unclear. Germline CDR1 and CDR2: SGHTA and FQGNSA. Trimming left V 5 bases short and J 0 bases short, with 10 bases between. The CDR3 covers 15 residues. The CDR3 sequence is CASSRTVTTNEKLFF. In DNA, the CDR3 is TGTGCCAGCAGCCGGACCGTTACAACTAATGAAAAACTGTTTTTT.

This clonotype appeared once. The J gene is TRBJ1-2, the V gene TRBV6-6; 7 nucleotides line up with TRBD1. Germline CDR1 MNHNY, CDR2 SVGAGI (reference sequence). The CDR3 is made up of 16 amino acids. V gave up 2 bases and J gave up 0 bases; unmatched junction bases: 6. CDR3 residues: CASSYHNRGPNYGYTF. CDR3 bases: TGTGCCAGCAGTTACCATAACAGGGGCCCTAACTATGGCTACACCTTC.

The genes are TRBV6-1 and TRBJ2-1; the match to TRBD2 covers 7 bases. The J segment lost 10 bases and the V segment lost 5 bases, leaving 5 bases of the junction unmatched. Germline V CDR1 and CDR2: MNHNS, SASEGT. CDR3 length: 12 residues. CDR3 region: CASSKTGLEQFF. The CDR3 DNA reads TGTGCCAGCAGTAAAACGGGACTAGAGCAGTTCTTC.

This clonotype was recorded many times. The chain employs TRBV20-1 and TRBJ2-1, with D hard to call. Germline assignment: CDR1 DFQATT and CDR2 SNEGSKA (reference sequence). V was trimmed by 4 bases and J by 7 bases, leaving 20 bases between them. This CDR3 contains 15 residues. The CDR3 region is CSANPDPSVRNEQFF. The CDR3 nucleotides read TGCAGTGCTAATCCGGACCCCAGCGTTAGGAATGAGCAGTTCTTC.

This clonotype appeared a few times. The rearrangement links TRBV20-1 to TRBJ2-1; 11 bases are a match to TRBD2. Germline lookup yields CDR1 DFQATT and CDR2 SNEGSKA (reference sequence). The J segment lost 6 bases and the V segment lost 8 bases, leaving 9 bases of the junction unmatched. CDR3 length: 14 amino acids. CDR3 in DNA: TGCAGTCCGCTAGCGGGGGGCCGGCCCAATGAGCAGTTCTTC. Translated, it gives CSPLAGGRPNEQFF.

This chain joins TRBV6-1 and TRBJ2-5; 12 nucleotides agree with TRBD2. The germline V gene encodes CDR1 MNHNS and CDR2 SASEGT. Trimming cost V 3 bases and J 2 bases; bases outside gene matches: 4. The CDR3 length is 16 residues. The CDR3 DNA follows: TGTGCCAGCAGTGACTACGGACTAGCGGGACAAGAGACCCAGTACTTC. The encoded protein is CASSDYGLAGQETQYF.

The chain couples TRBV24-1 to TRBJ2-1; 7 positions agree with TRBD2. Germline values: CDR1 KGHDR, CDR2 SFDVKD. This CDR3 comprises 16 residues. Trimming at V came to 1 base and at J to 4 bases, leaving 6 bases not matched to a gene. CDR3 nucleotide sequence: TGTGCCACCAGTGATTTTTTGGCTAGCGGATACAATGAGCAGTTCTTC. It is translated as CATSDFLASGYNEQFF.

V is TRBV10-3 and J is TRBJ1-6, with D possibly matching TRBD1 (5 bases). The V and J ends lost 8 bases and 0 bases respectively, with 17 bases between them. The CDR3 has 17 residues. Per the germline V gene, CDR1 is ENHRY and CDR2 is SYGVKD. The CDR3 protein is CAIAPQGPSSYNSPLHF. The CDR3 bases are TGTGCCATCGCCCCCCAGGGTCCTAGCTCCTATAATTCACCCCTCCACTTT.

The gene calls are TRBV5-8 and TRBJ1-1, with 8 positions matching TRBD1. Germline assignment: CDR1 SGHTS and CDR2 YDEGEE. This CDR3 spans 16 amino acids. The trim removed 4 bases at V and 7 bases at J, leaving 15 bases unmatched. CDR3 DNA: TGTGCCAGCAGCCCCTACTCGTACGACAGGGGATTTGAAGCTTTCTTT. Protein sequence: CASSPYSYDRGFEAFF.

This clonotype turned up a few times. A read error may account for a junction end that differs from germline. The chain combines TRBV7-9 with TRBJ1-2; 7 positions agree with TRBD1. The CDR3 is 14 residues long. CDR1 and CDR2 (germline): SEHNR, FQNEAQ (reference sequence). DNA for the CDR3: TGCGCCAGCAGCCCGTCCGGAGGGGGCGACGGCTACACCTTC. Translated: CASSPSGGGDGYTF.

The V and J genes are TRBV27 and TRBJ2-7; D gene uncertain. The CDR3 loop spans 13 amino acids. The V gene's germline CDR1 is MNHEY and CDR2 SMNVEV (reference sequence). V shed 1 base and J shed 6 bases, with 10 bases lying between them. The CDR3 DNA reads TGTGCCAGCAGTTTATGGGCAGGAGCCGAGCAGTACTTC. Encoded protein: CASSLWAGAEQYF.

This clonotype showed up just a few times. V gene TRBV4-1 combines with J gene TRBJ2-7, with D possibly being TRBD1 (5 bases). The germline V and J ends were trimmed by 1 base and 3 bases, with 13 bases remaining between them. From germline, CDR1 is MGHRA and CDR2 YSYEKL. The length of the CDR3 is 15 residues. The CDR3 reads CASSQGAQGNYEQYF. DNA of the CDR3: TGCGCCAGCAGCCAAGGGGCCCAGGGAAACTACGAGCAGTACTTC.

This clonotype was seen a few times. This chain joins TRBV2 and TRBJ2-1; 11 nucleotides agree with TRBD2. The CDR3 runs to 15 residues. Looked up from germline, CDR1 is SNHLY and CDR2 is FYNNEI. With V trimmed by 5 bases and J by 10 bases, 10 bases remained unmatched. This chain's CDR3 is CASSPRTSGPGEQFF. The CDR3 DNA reads TGTGCCAGCAGTCCCCGGACTAGCGGGCCGGGGGAGCAGTTCTTC.

This chain uses TRBV5-1 with TRBJ2-7; the D call may be TRBD1 or TRBD2 (6 bases each). Trimming pared 6 bases from V and 5 bases from J, leaving 21 bases between. This CDR3 contains 15 residues. Germline CDR1 and CDR2: SGHRS and YFSETQ. In DNA form, the CDR3 reads TGCGCCAGCACCCAAGGGCAGGGGAGGTGGCACGAGCAGTACTTC. Its protein is CASTQGQGRWHEQYF.

In this sample, this clonotype turned up a few times. CDR3 nucleotides: TGCAGTGCTAGAGATCCTAAGCACAATGAGCAGTTCTTC. Protein sequence: CSARDPKHNEQFF. The chain couples TRBV20-1 to TRBJ2-1; D ambiguous. The V gene's germline CDR1 is DFQATT and CDR2 SNEGSKA (reference sequence). There are 13 residues in the CDR3. V lost 0 bases and J lost 5, with 8 bases in between.

The rearrangement joins TRBV30 to TRBJ2-4; TRBD1 might be the D (6 bases). The J call may not be correct, given that the DNA end is closer to TRBJ2-7. The CDR3 has 13 residues. The V gene's germline CDR1 is GTSNPN and CDR2 SVGIG (reference sequence). The CDR3: CAWSGKGAYEQYF. In DNA, the CDR3 is TGTGCCTGGAGTGGAAAGGGGGCCTACGAGCAGTACTTC.

This clonotype was seen a few times. The chain is built from TRBV5-1 and TRBJ2-7; 7 positions match TRBD1. In germline, CDR1 is SGHRS, CDR2 YFSETQ. This CDR3 is 15 amino acids long. V trimming: 0 bases; J trimming: 0 bases; junction bases outside the gene matches: 3. The CDR3 coding sequence is TGCGCCAGCAGCTTGGGGGGACAGAACTCCTACGAGCAGTACTTC. This encodes CASSLGGQNSYEQYF.

This clonotype has ten or more counts. The rearrangement uses TRBV7-2 and TRBJ1-6, with D perhaps TRBD1 (5 bases). CDR3 length: 16 amino acids. The ends were cut back, 1 base at V and 7 bases at J, with 14 bases in the middle. From germline, CDR1 is SGHTA and CDR2 FQGNSA. The CDR3 sequence: CASSLVWDQGNSPLHF. The CDR3, as DNA: TGTGCCAGCAGCTTAGTCTGGGATCAGGGAAATTCACCCCTCCACTTT. The full variable domain, its missing parts supplied by reference TRBV7-2 and TRBJ1-6, is GAGVSQSPSNKVTEKGKDVELRCDPISGHTALYWYRQSLGQGLEFLIYFQGNSAPDKSGLPSDRFSAERTGGSVSTLTIQRTQQEDSAVYLCASSLVWDQGNSPLHFGNGTRLTVT.